Sequencing of this TCR beta chain was carried out in a study of blood T cell repertoires in COVID-19. Study-wide context: Samples of COVID-19 (acute and convalescent) were obtained from the United States, Italy and Spain.

The CDR3 has 15 residues. After removal of 8 bases from V and 1 base from J, the junction contained 10 bases not matched to a gene. CDR1 is MNHEY and CDR2 is SVGAGI in the germline V gene. Produced via immunoSEQ multiplex PCR; TCRdb's table is partial and in-frame only. The data hold a few hundred thousand clones, with roughly 80% observed a single time. The TCR was taken from a woman between 45 and 60 years old with active or convalescent COVID-19. The specimen sequenced was peripheral blood. V is TRBV6-5 and J is TRBJ2-7, with 8 bases aligning to TRBD1. The CDR3 sequence: CASPEPGQASYEQYF. The DNA for the CDR3 is TGTGCCAGCCCAGAGCCGGGACAGGCTTCCTACGAGCAGTACTTC.